Presented here are 6 T cell receptor beta chains from one specimen sequenced in a study of shared T cell receptors in the human thymus. Measured with immunoSEQ multiplex PCR; TCRdb has only the in-frame clones, and not every one. The sample lists 630,000 or so clones; roughly 86% were seen once. Another study also made use of these data, one on human thymus T cells.

Sequencing input: thymocytes. Source of these receptors: a boy under two years old with a congenital heart defect.

The chain is built from TRBV28 and TRBJ2-3; 12 positions match TRBD2. V gave up 6 bases and J gave up 4 bases; unmatched junction bases: 14. This CDR3 has 18 residues. Germline V gene lookup returns CDR1 MDHEN and CDR2 SYDVKM. CDR3 sequence (DNA): TGTGCCAGCAGCCGTGTCCCCAGACTAGCGGGAGATGCAGATACGCAGTATTTT. Protein: CASSRVPRLAGDADTQYF.

The chain joins TRBV7-2 to TRBJ1-1, with 7 bases that match TRBD1. The germline V gene encodes CDR1 SGHTA and CDR2 FQGNSA. CDR3 length: 14 residues. The junction had 7 bases not matched to a gene; V was cut back by 5 bases and J by 4 bases. CDR3 amino acids: CASSDRVLGTEAFF. The CDR3 DNA sequence: TGTGCCAGCAGCGACAGGGTTCTGGGCACTGAAGCTTTCTTT. Using reference TRBV7-2 and TRBJ1-1 for the parts outside the CDR3, the full variable domain is GAGVSQSPSNKVTEKGKDVELRCDPISGHTALYWYRQSLGQGLEFLIYFQGNSAPDKSGLPSDRFSAERTGGSVSTLTIQRTQQEDSAVYLCASSDRVLGTEAFFGQGTRLTVV.

The table lists this clone with a few counts. The V call is TRBV4-3, the J call TRBJ2-7, with 8 bases aligning to TRBD1. The junction had 7 bases not matched to a gene; V was cut back by 3 bases and J by 3 bases. Germline loops: CDR1 LGHNA, CDR2 YSLEER. This CDR3 is built from 15 residues. CDR3 in DNA: TGCGCCAGCAGCCATCAGGGGGCGCGTATCTACGAGCAGTACTTC. This translates into CASSHQGARIYEQYF.

The rearrangement joins TRBV30 to TRBJ2-3; 9 bases agree with TRBD1. Germline V gene data show CDR1 as GTSNPN and CDR2 as SVGIG (reference sequence). With 1 base clipped from V and 1 base from J, the junction kept 6 bases outside the gene matches. The CDR3 consists of 16 residues. The CDR3 spells CAWSAAGDRGTDTQYF. The CDR3 coding sequence is TGTGCCTGGAGTGCAGCTGGGGACAGGGGCACAGATACGCAGTATTTT.

The chain links TRBV6-1 to TRBJ1-4; D gene uncertain. Germline V gene data show CDR1 as MNHNS and CDR2 as SASEGT. The length of the CDR3 is 13 residues. V was clipped by 5 bases and J by 4 bases, with 8 bases between them. The CDR3 protein is CASSNNSNEKLFF. In DNA form, the CDR3 reads TGTGCCAGCAGTAATAACAGTAATGAAAAACTGTTTTTT.

The chain has TRBV10-3 and TRBJ2-1, with 12 bases fitting TRBD2. Germline assignment: CDR1 ENHRY and CDR2 SYGVKD. The CDR3 is made up of 17 amino acids. J lost 8 bases, V lost 6 bases, and 14 bases had no gene match. CDR3 protein: CAIRVPDPSGGADEQFF. CDR3 nucleotides: TGTGCCATCAGGGTCCCCGATCCTAGCGGGGGGGCCGATGAGCAGTTCTTC.